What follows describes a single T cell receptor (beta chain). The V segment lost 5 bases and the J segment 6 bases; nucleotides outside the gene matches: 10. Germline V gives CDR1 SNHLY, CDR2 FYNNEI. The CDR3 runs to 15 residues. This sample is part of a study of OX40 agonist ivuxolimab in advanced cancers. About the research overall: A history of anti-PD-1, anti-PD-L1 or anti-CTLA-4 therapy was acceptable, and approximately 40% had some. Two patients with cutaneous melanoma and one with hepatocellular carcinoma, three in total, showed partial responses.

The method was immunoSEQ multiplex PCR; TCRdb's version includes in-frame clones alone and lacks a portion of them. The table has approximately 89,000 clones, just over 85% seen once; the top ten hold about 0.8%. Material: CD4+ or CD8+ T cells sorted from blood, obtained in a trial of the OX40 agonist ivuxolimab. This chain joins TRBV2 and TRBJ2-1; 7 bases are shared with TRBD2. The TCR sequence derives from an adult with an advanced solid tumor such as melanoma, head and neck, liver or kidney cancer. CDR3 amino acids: CASSTGTIFGNEQFF. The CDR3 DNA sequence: TGTGCCAGCAGTACCGGGACTATCTTCGGCAATGAGCAGTTCTTC.